This T cell receptor beta chain was profiled in a study of blood T cell repertoires in COVID-19. Overall study context: Samples came from the United States, Italy and Spain, spanning acute and convalescent COVID-19.

Repertoires were generated with immunoSEQ multiplex PCR, while TCRdb's copy carries only in-frame clones and drops some. The table has 200,000 to 250,000 clones, 90% seen once. Those enrolled, adults aged roughly 18 to 90 years, came from under 25 US areas. Germline V CDR1 and CDR2: LNHDA, SQIVND (reference sequence). CDR3 length: 14 amino acids. V was trimmed by 1 base and J by 2 bases, leaving 9 bases between them. The source is a man younger than 45 who had been exposed to COVID-19. The gene calls are TRBV19 and TRBJ2-7; the D gene is possibly TRBD1 (6 bases). The sample comprised PBMCs or T cells enriched from blood (not recorded which). The DNA of the CDR3 is TGTGCCAGTAGTATAGTCCAGGGGACCTACGAGCAGTACTTC. This sequence encodes CASSIVQGTYEQYF.